What follows are 32 T cell receptor beta chains derived from one specimen sequenced in a study of blood T cell repertoires in COVID-19. Sequencing used immunoSEQ multiplex PCR; TCRdb keeps in-frame clones, though not all of them. This table has about 200,000 clones, 70% to 90% appearing once. Sample: peripheral blood. The receptors originated from a man in his 60s with COVID-19, enrolled during active disease.

The chain joins TRBV28 to TRBJ1-1; perhaps TRBD1 as D (5 bases). V lost 3 bases and J lost 6, with 11 bases in between. The CDR3 sequence is 13 residues long. Germline V lookup: CDR1 MDHEN, CDR2 SYDVKM. CDR3 loop: CASSLGRASEAFF. CDR3 bases: TGTGCCAGCAGTTTGGGCAGGGCATCTGAAGCTTTCTTT.

This chain joins TRBV28 and TRBJ2-7, with D possibly TRBD1 on 5 matching bases. CDR1 is MDHEN, CDR2 SYDVKM, per germline. The CDR3 sequence is 14 residues long. V was trimmed by 2 bases and J by 0 bases, leaving 8 bases between them. CDR3 sequence reads: CASSLRQTSYEQYF. The CDR3, as DNA: TGTGCCAGCAGTTTACGACAGACCTCCTACGAGCAGTACTTC.

The V call is TRBV5-1, the J call TRBJ2-2; 8 bases line up with TRBD1. From germline, CDR1 is SGHRS and CDR2 YFSETQ. The CDR3 consists of 16 residues. The V gene end was trimmed by 3 bases and the J gene end by 5 bases; junction bases not matched to a gene: 9. The DNA of the CDR3 is TGCGCCAGCAGCTCCACTGGACAGGGTCGGACCGGGGAGCTGTTTTTT. Its protein product is CASSSTGQGRTGELFF.

V gene TRBV28 combines with J gene TRBJ2-1, with D tentatively TRBD1 (5 bases). V was pared by 5 bases and J by 10 bases, with 15 bases between. The CDR3 spans 13 residues. Germline CDR1 reads MDHEN; CDR2 reads SYDVKM. The CDR3 region has the DNA TGTGCCAGCAGTCGAGTGCAGGGAAGGGAGCAGTTCTTC. Translating gives CASSRVQGREQFF.

The V gene is TRBV11-2, the J gene TRBJ2-1, with D perhaps TRBD1 (6 bases). Germline CDR1 SGHAT, CDR2 FQNNGV. CDR3 size: 16 residues. V dropped 5 bases and J dropped 7 bases, with 21 bases sitting between them. The CDR3 DNA sequence: TGTGCCAGCAGCCGAGGGGGTGAGGGTTCGTGGAATGAGCAGTTCTTC. Its protein is CASSRGGEGSWNEQFF.

The chain combines TRBV2 with TRBJ1-2, with 8 bases matching TRBD1. With 6 bases clipped from V and 3 bases from J, the junction kept 12 bases outside the gene matches. The CDR3 extends over 16 amino acids. CDR1 is SNHLY, CDR2 FYNNEI, per germline. The CDR3 loop is CASRGGGTGGHYGYTF. The CDR3 region has the DNA TGTGCCAGCAGAGGGGGTGGCACAGGGGGGCACTATGGCTACACCTTC. Full variable domain (remainder filled in from reference TRBV2 and TRBJ1-2): EPEVTQTPSHQVTQMGQEVILRCVPISNHLYFYWYRQILGQKVEFLVSFYNNEISEKSEIFDDQFSVERPDGSNFTLKIRSTKLEDSAMYFCASRGGGTGGHYGYTFGSGTRLTVV.

This rearrangement joins TRBV3-1 (or the pseudogene TRBV3-2) to TRBJ2-7, with 7 nucleotides matching TRBD2. Germline lookup yields CDR1 LGHDT and CDR2 YNNKEL (reference sequence). Germline trimming cut 3 bases from V and 4 bases from J; bases unmatched to any gene: 3. The CDR3 sequence is 13 residues long. CDR3 coding DNA: TGTGCCAGCAGCCAGAGGGGAGGGTACGAGCAGTACTTC. Translation: CASSQRGGYEQYF.

This sequence joins TRBV2 and TRBJ2-7, with 10 bases aligning to TRBD2. Looked up from germline, CDR1 is SNHLY and CDR2 is FYNNEI. With V trimmed by 3 bases and J by 6 bases, 8 bases remained unmatched. CDR3 length: 15 amino acids. CDR3 region: CASSESSSGSREQYF. CDR3 DNA sequence: TGTGCCAGCAGTGAGAGTTCTAGCGGGAGCCGCGAGCAGTACTTC.

This clone was found many times. The CDR3 region is CASSLDPGFSGELFF. CDR3 in DNA: TGTGCCAGCAGCTTAGACCCAGGGTTCTCCGGGGAGCTGTTTTTT. J is TRBJ2-2 and V is TRBV11-2; tentatively, D is TRBD1 (5 bases). There are 15 residues in the CDR3. V was trimmed by 0 bases and J by 6 bases, leaving 11 bases between them. Germline V lookup: CDR1 SGHAT, CDR2 FQNNGV.

The chain recombines TRBV11-3 with TRBJ1-3; tentatively, D is TRBD1 (5 bases). V lost 5 bases to trimming and J lost 0 bases, with 8 bases between them. Looked up from germline, CDR1 is SGHNT and CDR2 is YENEEA. This CDR3 comprises 14 residues. For the CDR3, the DNA is TGTGCCAGCAGCCCAGGGATCTCTGGAAACACCATATATTTT. As protein: CASSPGISGNTIYF. Complete variable domain (other parts from reference TRBV11-3 and TRBJ1-3): EAGVVQSPRYKIIEKKQPVAFWCNPISGHNTLYWYLQNLGQGPELLIRYENEEAVDDSQLPKDRFSAERLKGVDSTLKIQPAELGDSAVYLCASSPGISGNTIYFGEGSWLTVV.

This clone was counted a single time. V and J are TRBV18 and TRBJ2-7, with 8 positions matching TRBD1. This CDR3 comprises 15 residues. Unmatched junction bases numbered 3, after V lost 0 bases and J lost 2 bases. Germline V lookup: CDR1 KGHSH, CDR2 LQKENI. The CDR3 sequence is CASSPPDRDPYEQYF. The CDR3 DNA is TGTGCCAGCTCACCACCGGACAGGGATCCCTACGAGCAGTACTTC.

The chain couples TRBV10-3 to TRBJ1-5; 8 nucleotides match TRBD1. Germline CDR1 is ENHRY and CDR2 is SYGVKD. The V and J ends lost 0 bases and 4 bases, in that order; junction bases with no gene match: 2. The CDR3 spans 15 residues. This CDR3 reads CAISESDRGNQPQHF. The DNA for the CDR3 is TGTGCCATCAGTGAGTCTGACAGGGGTAATCAGCCCCAGCATTTT.

V gene TRBV9 combines with J gene TRBJ1-1, with D maybe TRBD1 (5 bases). The CDR3 spans 15 residues. V lost 2 bases and J lost 4, with 15 bases in between. The germline V gene encodes CDR1 SGDLS and CDR2 YYNGEE. CDR3 residues: CASSVRQSGGTEAFF. The CDR3 DNA follows: TGTGCCAGCAGCGTTAGGCAAAGCGGGGGCACTGAAGCTTTCTTT.

V usage is TRBV9 and J usage is TRBJ1-2, with D uncertain. The CDR3 runs 14 residues. V was cut by 3 bases and J by 4 bases, with 13 bases left in between. Germline V gene data show CDR1 as SGDLS and CDR2 as YYNGEE. Written as DNA, the CDR3 is TGTGCCAGCAGCGGATTGGACGGAGGCTATGGCTACACCTTC. Translating it yields CASSGLDGGYGYTF.

The count of this clone is one. DNA for the CDR3: TGTGCCAGCTCACCTGGCGGTACTTTTAATGAAAAACTGTTTTTT. Protein sequence: CASSPGGTFNEKLFF. The J gene is TRBJ1-4, the V gene TRBV18; no clear D. The CDR3 is 15 amino acids. CDR1 and CDR2 (germline): KGHSH, LQKENI. The V end was cut by 3 bases, the J end by 4 bases, with 12 bases between.

The chain couples TRBV29-1 to TRBJ2-7; 10 bases line up with TRBD1. The CDR3 length is 13 residues. The ends lost 6 bases at V and 6 bases at J; junction bases unmatched: 8. Looked up from germline, CDR1 is SQVTM and CDR2 is ANQGSEA. The CDR3 DNA follows: TGCAGCGTCCTCCGGGACAGGGGCGGCGAGCAGTACTTC. Encoded protein: CSVLRDRGGEQYF.

This clone has just a few counts. The chain uses TRBV7-2 and TRBJ1-2; TRBD1 might be the D (5 bases). The germline V and J ends were trimmed by 5 bases and 2 bases, with 9 bases remaining between them. CDR1 is SGHTA, CDR2 FQGNSA, per germline. The CDR3 loop spans 13 amino acids. The DNA for the CDR3 is TGTGCCAGCAGCCGGGGGAGGAACTATGGCTACACCTTC. This sequence encodes CASSRGRNYGYTF.

The rearrangement uses TRBV19 and TRBJ1-1; 11 nucleotides match TRBD1. The junction had 3 bases not matched to a gene; V was cut back by 5 bases and J by 1 base. CDR1 is LNHDA, CDR2 SQIVND, per germline (reference sequence). The CDR3 is 15 amino acids. This CDR3 is CASSGQGARNTEAFF. CDR3 nucleotide sequence: TGTGCCAGTAGTGGACAGGGGGCGCGGAACACTGAAGCTTTCTTT.

This clone turned up a few times. The chain joins TRBV23-1 to TRBJ1-5; TRBD1 aligns across 7 bases. TRBV23-1 is filed as an ORF, its function uncertain. V lost 0 bases, J lost 3 bases, and 2 bases stayed unmatched. This CDR3 has 15 residues. The CDR3 is CASSQSEGANQPQHF. The CDR3, as DNA: TGCGCCAGCAGTCAATCAGAGGGGGCCAATCAGCCCCAGCATTTT.

The chain combines TRBV4-1 with TRBJ2-7; the match to TRBD2 covers 9 bases. The V gene's germline CDR1 is MGHRA and CDR2 YSYEKL. The V and J ends lost 0 bases and 4 bases, in that order; junction bases with no gene match: 7. This CDR3 comprises 16 residues. The CDR3 DNA follows: TGCGCCAGCAGCCAAGATTCGACTAGCGGAGAATACGAGCAGTACTTC. Translating it yields CASSQDSTSGEYEQYF.

This clone appeared once. The genes are TRBV27 and TRBJ1-1, with D perhaps TRBD1 (5 bases). Trimming took off 6 bases at V and 1 base at J, with 24 bases between the two ends. The CDR3 loop spans 18 amino acids. Per germline, CDR1 MNHEY and CDR2 SMNVEV (reference sequence). The CDR3 sequence is CASSSRMRGPRGNTEAFF. The CDR3 coding sequence is TGTGCCAGCAGCTCAAGGATGCGGGGCCCTAGGGGGAACACTGAAGCTTTCTTT.

The rearrangement joins TRBV9 to TRBJ2-7, with TRBD1 matching 7 bases. The length of the CDR3 is 13 residues. Germline V gene sequence: CDR1 SGDLS, CDR2 YYNGEE. The J segment lost 1 base and the V segment lost 3 bases, leaving 1 base of the junction unmatched. CDR3 region: CASSGQGSYEQYF. CDR3 coding DNA: TGTGCCAGCAGCGGACAGGGATCCTACGAGCAGTACTTC.

The V and J genes are TRBV19 and TRBJ1-2; D may be TRBD1 (6 bases). The ends were cut back, 4 bases at V and 3 bases at J, with 15 bases in the middle. Per the germline V gene, CDR1 is LNHDA and CDR2 is SQIVND (reference sequence). The CDR3 sequence is 15 residues long. The CDR3 region is CASSSPPDSDYGYTF. The DNA for the CDR3 is TGTGCCAGTAGTAGCCCTCCGGACAGCGACTATGGCTACACCTTC.

This clone was seen a handful of times. The V gene is TRBV3-1 (or the pseudogene TRBV3-2), the J gene TRBJ1-1; weak D call: TRBD1 (6 bases). The length of the CDR3 is 14 residues. V was cut by 5 bases and J by 1 base, with 11 bases left in between. Germline values: CDR1 LGHDT, CDR2 YNNKEL (reference sequence). CDR3 in amino acids: CASSEQGGNTEAFF. CDR3 bases: TGTGCCAGCAGCGAACAGGGTGGGAACACTGAAGCTTTCTTT.

The chain is built from TRBV6-5 and TRBJ2-5, with 8 positions matching TRBD2. The V and J ends lost 6 bases and 7 bases, in that order; junction bases with no gene match: 10. The CDR3 covers 14 residues. The germline V gene has CDR1 MNHEY and CDR2 SVGAGI. As DNA, the CDR3 is TGTGCCAGCAGCCCCTCGGGGGGGTGGGGGACCCAGTACTTC. Residues: CASSPSGGWGTQYF.

The V gene is TRBV28, the J gene TRBJ2-7; D is unresolved. CDR1 and CDR2 from the germline V gene are MDHEN and SYDVKM. The CDR3 is made up of 13 amino acids. Trimming removed 6 bases at V and 2 bases at J, with 11 bases between. The DNA of the CDR3 is TGTGCCAGCAGCCCGACACCACCCTACGAGCAGTACTTC. As protein: CASSPTPPYEQYF.

The genes are TRBV30 and TRBJ2-7; 12 nucleotides align to TRBD1. The CDR3 runs 12 residues. CDR1 GTSNPN and CDR2 SVGIG come from the germline V gene (reference sequence). The V gene end was trimmed by 8 bases and the J gene end by 4 bases; junction bases not matched to a gene: 3. The DNA for the CDR3 is TGTGCCGGGGGACAGGGGGCTTACGAGCAGTACTTC. This translates into CAGGQGAYEQYF.

This rearrangement joins TRBV5-4 to TRBJ2-3, with 8 bases aligning to TRBD2. V was pared by 0 bases and J by 1 base, with 4 bases of the junction left unmatched. This CDR3 has 16 amino acids. Germline V gene sequence: CDR1 SGHNT, CDR2 YYREEE (reference sequence). Here the CDR3 reads CASSLGTSWRTDTQYF. CDR3 nucleotide sequence: TGTGCCAGCAGCTTGGGGACTAGCTGGCGCACAGATACGCAGTATTTT. The full variable domain, its missing parts supplied by reference TRBV5-4 and TRBJ2-3, is ETGVTQSPTHLIKTRGQQVTLRCSSQSGHNTVSWYQQALGQGPQFIFQYYREEENGRGNFPPRFSGLQFPNYSSELNVNALELDDSALYLCASSLGTSWRTDTQYFGPGTRLTVL.

The CDR3 loop is CASSLLGLRDEKLFF. CDR3 sequence (DNA): TGTGCCAGCAGCCTTCTGGGGCTTCGGGATGAAAAACTGTTTTTT. V gene TRBV11-2 combines with J gene TRBJ1-4; TRBD1 is a possible D gene (5 bases). The CDR3 totals 15 residues. Germline assignment: CDR1 SGHAT and CDR2 FQNNGV. V lost 5 bases and J lost 6, with 16 bases in between.

This clone occurred a few times. This chain connects TRBV4-3 to TRBJ2-1; D ambiguous. This CDR3 has 15 amino acids. V was shortened by 0 bases and J by 4 bases, with 10 bases between the two germline ends. CDR1 LGHNA and CDR2 YSLEER come from the germline V gene. The CDR3 DNA is TGCGCCAGCAGCCAAGATACGTACTCGTACAATGAGCAGTTCTTC. Translation: CASSQDTYSYNEQFF.

V is TRBV18 and J is TRBJ2-3, with D perhaps matching TRBD2 (5 bases). This CDR3 contains 13 residues. CDR1 and CDR2 (germline): KGHSH, LQKENI. V dropped 10 bases and J dropped 6 bases, with 17 bases sitting between them. The CDR3 protein is CATKLELEDTQYF. CDR3 in DNA: TGTGCCACCAAACTAGAGTTAGAGGATACGCAGTATTTT.

This clone was counted a few times. The CDR3 is CASSLEPGFRSLHF. The CDR3 DNA reads TGTGCCAGCAGCTTGGAGCCGGGATTCCGATCCCTCCACTTT. The J gene is TRBJ1-6, the V gene TRBV5-4, with D unclear. Germline CDR1 SGHNT, CDR2 YYREEE (reference sequence). This CDR3 is built from 14 residues. Between the trimmed V and J ends, which lost 0 bases and 14 bases, there was a span of 15 bases.